This T cell receptor (beta chain) was found in a study of cytomegalovirus exposure and HLA in healthy donors. Study in general: Early release data held around 80 million unique TCRs from HLA-typed donors. Study-wide findings and caveats: There were several of the most significant clusters that appeared linked to common viral pathogens in a later analysis. Within an earlier analysis, most TCR beta V segments proved productive either about 87% or about 30% of the time. Presence/absence analyses supposed approximately even sequencing depth among donors.

V gave up 0 bases and J gave up 1 base, with 7 bases separating them. The CDR3 contains 16 residues. Germline V gene sequence: CDR1 SGHTA, CDR2 FQGNSA. PCR was performed using 60 Vbeta and 13 Jbeta primers. Assay used: immunoSEQ multiplex PCR; TCRdb lists only in-frame clones, some missing. The repertoire holds 140,000 to 150,000 clones, with roughly 80% as singletons. For this clone: Its antigen is currently unknown.

The TCR was taken from a middle-aged woman in good health and CMV-seropositive. V gene TRBV7-2 combines with J gene TRBJ2-6, with D hard to call. Material for sequencing was PBMCs. The CDR3 DNA sequence: TGTGCCAGCAGCTTAGCTTCGGGTTCTGGGGCCAACGTCCTGACTTTC. Protein sequence: CASSLASGSGANVLTF.